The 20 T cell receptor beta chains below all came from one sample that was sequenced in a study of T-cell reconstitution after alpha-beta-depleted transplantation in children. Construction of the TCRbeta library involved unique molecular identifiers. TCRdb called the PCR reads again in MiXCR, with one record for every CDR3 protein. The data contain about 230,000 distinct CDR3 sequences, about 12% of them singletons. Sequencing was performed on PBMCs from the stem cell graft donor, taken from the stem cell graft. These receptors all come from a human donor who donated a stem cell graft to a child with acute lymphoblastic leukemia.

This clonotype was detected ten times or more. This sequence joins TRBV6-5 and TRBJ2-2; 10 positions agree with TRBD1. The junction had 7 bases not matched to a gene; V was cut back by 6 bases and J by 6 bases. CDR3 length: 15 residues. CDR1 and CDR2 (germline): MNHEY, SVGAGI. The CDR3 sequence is CASRAGQGMAGELFF. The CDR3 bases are TGTGCCAGCAGGGCGGGACAGGGGATGGCCGGGGAGCTGTTTTTT.

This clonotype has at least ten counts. The chain's CDR3 is CASSNRAGFYNEQFF. CDR3 nucleotide sequence: TGTGCCAGCAGTAACCGAGCGGGATTTTACAATGAGCAGTTCTTC. The chain is built from TRBV12-3 or TRBV12-4 and TRBJ2-1; 7 nucleotides match TRBD2. The CDR3 covers 15 residues. Unmatched junction bases numbered 8, after V lost 5 bases and J lost 4 bases.

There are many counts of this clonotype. CDR3 sequence: CASSLWVSHRRETQYF. CDR3 DNA sequence: TGTGCCAGCAGCTTGTGGGTGAGTCATCGACGAGAGACCCAGTACTTC. The chain uses TRBV5-6 and TRBJ2-5; D unclear. CDR3 length: 16 residues. V lost 1 base and J lost 4, with 17 bases in between. The V gene's germline CDR1 is SGHDT and CDR2 YYEEEE.

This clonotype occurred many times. The CDR3 loop reads CASSLGTKVEQFF. CDR3 nucleotide sequence: TGTGCCAGCAGCTTAGGGACTAAAGTTGAGCAGTTCTTC. This sequence joins TRBV7-2 and TRBJ2-1; D is possibly TRBD2 (6 bases). The CDR3 sequence is 13 residues long. Trimming left V 1 base short and J 9 bases short, with 10 bases between. Germline V gene sequence: CDR1 SGHTA, CDR2 FQGNSA.

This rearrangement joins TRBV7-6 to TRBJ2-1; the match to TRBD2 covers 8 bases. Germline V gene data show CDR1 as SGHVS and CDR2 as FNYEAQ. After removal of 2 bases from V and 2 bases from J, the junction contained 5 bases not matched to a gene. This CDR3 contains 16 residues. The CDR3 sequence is CASSLSGSQTYNEQFF. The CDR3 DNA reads TGTGCCAGCAGCTTAAGCGGGAGTCAAACCTACAATGAGCAGTTCTTC.

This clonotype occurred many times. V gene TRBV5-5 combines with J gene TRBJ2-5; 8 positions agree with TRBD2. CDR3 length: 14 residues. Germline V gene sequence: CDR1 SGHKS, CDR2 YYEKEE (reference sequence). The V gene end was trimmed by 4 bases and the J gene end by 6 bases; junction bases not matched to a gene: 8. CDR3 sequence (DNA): TGTGCCAGCAGCCTAACTAGCGGCTTGAAGACCCAGTACTTC. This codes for CASSLTSGLKTQYF.

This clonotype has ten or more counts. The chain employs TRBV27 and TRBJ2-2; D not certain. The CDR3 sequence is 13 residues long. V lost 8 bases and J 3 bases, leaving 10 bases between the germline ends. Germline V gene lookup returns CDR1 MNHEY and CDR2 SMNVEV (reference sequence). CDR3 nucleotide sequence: TGTGCCAGCGGGAACAGCGACACCGGGGAGCTGTTTTTT. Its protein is CASGNSDTGELFF.

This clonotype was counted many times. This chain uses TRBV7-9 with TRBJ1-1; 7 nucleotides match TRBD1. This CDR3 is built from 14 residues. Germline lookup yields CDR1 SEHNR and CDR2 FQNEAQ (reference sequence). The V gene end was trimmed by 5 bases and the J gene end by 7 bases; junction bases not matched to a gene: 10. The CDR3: CASSIIGQVVEAFF. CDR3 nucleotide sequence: TGTGCCAGCAGCATCATAGGACAGGTCGTTGAAGCTTTCTTT.

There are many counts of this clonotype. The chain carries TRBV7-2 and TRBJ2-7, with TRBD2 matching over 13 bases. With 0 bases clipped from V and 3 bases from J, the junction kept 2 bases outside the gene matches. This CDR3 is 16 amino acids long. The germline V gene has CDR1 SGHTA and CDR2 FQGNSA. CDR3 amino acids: CASSLAGLAGDYEQYF. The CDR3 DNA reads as TGTGCCAGCAGCTTAGCTGGACTAGCGGGGGACTACGAGCAGTACTTC. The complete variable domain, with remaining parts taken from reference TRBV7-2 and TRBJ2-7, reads GAGVSQSPSNKVTEKGKDVELRCDPISGHTALYWYRQSLGQGLEFLIYFQGNSAPDKSGLPSDRFSAERTGGSVSTLTIQRTQQEDSAVYLCASSLAGLAGDYEQYFGPGTRLTVT.

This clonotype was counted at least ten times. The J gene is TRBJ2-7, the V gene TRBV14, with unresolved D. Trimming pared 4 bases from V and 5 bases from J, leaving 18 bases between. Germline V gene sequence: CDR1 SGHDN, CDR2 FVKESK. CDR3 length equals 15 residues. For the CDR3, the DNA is TGTGCCAGCAGCCTTAGCAGGTTTTCACCCCACGAGCAGTACTTC. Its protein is CASSLSRFSPHEQYF.

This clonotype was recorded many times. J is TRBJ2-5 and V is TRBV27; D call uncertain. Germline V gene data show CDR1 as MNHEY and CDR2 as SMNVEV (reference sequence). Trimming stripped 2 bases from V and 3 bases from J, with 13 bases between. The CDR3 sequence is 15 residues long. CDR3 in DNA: TGTGCCAGCAGTTTAGGTAGCCGCCGGGAAGAGACCCAGTACTTC. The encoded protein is CASSLGSRREETQYF.

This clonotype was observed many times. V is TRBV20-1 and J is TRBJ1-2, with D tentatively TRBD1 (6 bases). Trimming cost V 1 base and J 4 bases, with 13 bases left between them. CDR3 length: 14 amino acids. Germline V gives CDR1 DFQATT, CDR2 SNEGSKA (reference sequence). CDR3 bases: TGCAGTGCTAGAGTAACAGGGAAATCCTATGGCTACACCTTC. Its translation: CSARVTGKSYGYTF.

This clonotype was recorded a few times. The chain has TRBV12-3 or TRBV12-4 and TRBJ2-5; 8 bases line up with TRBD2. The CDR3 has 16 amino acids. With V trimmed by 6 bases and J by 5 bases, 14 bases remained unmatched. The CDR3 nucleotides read TGTGCCAGCAGGGGTCGTCGGGAGGGCGCTTTGGAGACCCAGTACTTC. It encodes CASRGRREGALETQYF.

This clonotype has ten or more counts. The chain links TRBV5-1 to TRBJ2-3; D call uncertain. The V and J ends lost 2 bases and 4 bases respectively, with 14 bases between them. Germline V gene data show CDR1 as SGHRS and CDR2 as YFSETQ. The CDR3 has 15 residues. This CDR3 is CASSLQPRSSDTQYF. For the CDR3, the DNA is TGCGCCAGCAGCTTACAGCCCAGGTCGTCAGATACGCAGTATTTT. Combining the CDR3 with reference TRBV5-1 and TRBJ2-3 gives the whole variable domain KAGVTQTPRYLIKTRGQQVTLSCSPISGHRSVSWYQQTPGQGLQFLFEYFSETQRNKGNFPGRFSGRQFSNSRSEMNVSTLELGDSALYLCASSLQPRSSDTQYFGPGTRLTVL.

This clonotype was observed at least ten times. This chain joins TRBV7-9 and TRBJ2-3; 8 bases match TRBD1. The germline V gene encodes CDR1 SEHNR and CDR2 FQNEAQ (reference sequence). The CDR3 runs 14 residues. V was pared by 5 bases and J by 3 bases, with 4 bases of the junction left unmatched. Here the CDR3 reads CASSLGQGTDTQYF. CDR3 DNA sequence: TGTGCCAGCAGCCTCGGACAGGGAACAGATACGCAGTATTTT. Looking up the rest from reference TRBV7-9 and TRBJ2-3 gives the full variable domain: DTGVSQNPRHKITKRGQNVTFRCDPISEHNRLYWYRQTLGQGPEFLTYFQNEAQLEKSRLLSDRFSAERPKGSFSTLEIQRTEQGDSAMYLCASSLGQGTDTQYFGPGTRLTVL.

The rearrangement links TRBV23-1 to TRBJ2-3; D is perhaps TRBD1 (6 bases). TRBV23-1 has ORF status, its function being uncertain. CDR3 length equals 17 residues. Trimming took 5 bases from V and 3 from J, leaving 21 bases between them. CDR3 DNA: TGCGCCAGCAGTTCTGACCTGAACAGGGAGACAACAGATACGCAGTATTTT. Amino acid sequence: CASSSDLNRETTDTQYF.

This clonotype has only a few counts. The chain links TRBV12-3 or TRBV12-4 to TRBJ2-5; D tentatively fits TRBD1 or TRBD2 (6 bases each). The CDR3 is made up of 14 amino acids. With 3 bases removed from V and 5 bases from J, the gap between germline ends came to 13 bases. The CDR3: CASSFGGPVETQYF. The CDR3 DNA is TGTGCCAGCAGTTTTGGGGGGCCCGTCGAGACCCAGTACTTC.

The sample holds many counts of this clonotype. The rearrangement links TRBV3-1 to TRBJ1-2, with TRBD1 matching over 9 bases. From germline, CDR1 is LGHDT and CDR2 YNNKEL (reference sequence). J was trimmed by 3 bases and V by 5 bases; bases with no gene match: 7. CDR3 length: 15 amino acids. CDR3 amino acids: CASSTHRDRDYGYTF. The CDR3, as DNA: TGTGCCAGCAGCACCCACCGGGACAGGGACTATGGCTACACCTTC.

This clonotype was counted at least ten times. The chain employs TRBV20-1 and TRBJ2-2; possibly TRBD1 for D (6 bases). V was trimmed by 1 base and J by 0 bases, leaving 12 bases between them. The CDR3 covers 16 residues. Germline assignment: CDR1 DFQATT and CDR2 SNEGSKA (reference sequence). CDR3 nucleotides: TGCAGTGCTAGAGCCCTACAGGGTTCGAACACCGGGGAGCTGTTTTTT. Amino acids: CSARALQGSNTGELFF.

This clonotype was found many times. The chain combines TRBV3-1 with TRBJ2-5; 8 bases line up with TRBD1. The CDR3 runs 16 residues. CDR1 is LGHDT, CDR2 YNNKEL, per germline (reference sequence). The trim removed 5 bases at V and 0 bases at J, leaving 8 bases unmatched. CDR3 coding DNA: TGTGCCAGCAGCAGTCGGGACAGGCCTCACCAAGAGACCCAGTACTTC. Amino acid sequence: CASSSRDRPHQETQYF.